This T cell receptor gamma chain originates from a study of gamma-delta chains in newborns, infants, children (dated by TCRdb to the late 2010s). General notes on the study: According to the study title, microbial exposure causes polyclonal expansion of innate gammadelta T cells right after birth. How innate gammadelta T cell populations in human newborns were shaped by microbial exposure immediately after birth was investigated in the study.

Points on this clone: Its antigen target is currently unknown. No base quality values were provided; no much bigger clone lies one nucleotide off.

Instrument on record: Illumina MiSeq. TCRdb reran clone calling on the public reads with CATT; rows sharing one DNA sequence were then combined. Present in this sample are some 4,000 gamma-chain clones, about 55% of which were seen just once. The ten largest clones represent about 15% of the sample. The sequenced sample was blood. The receptor was isolated from a child who was a newborn, infant or young child, either healthy, febrile or measles-vaccinated (not recorded which).

The DNA sequence follows: TGTGCCTTGTGGGAGGGACAAGAAGAGTTGGGCAAAAAAATCAAGGTATTT. Protein translation: CALWEGQEELGKKIKVF. This receptor chain uses TRGV9 and TRGJP. In the absence of a J gene in TCRdb, the DNA was matched to germline to assign it here. V trim: 2 bases; J trim: 5 bases; unmatched bases: 6. From the germline V gene (reference sequence), CDR1 is GITISATS and CDR2 is ISYDGTV. Its CDR3 holds 17 amino acids, cysteine through phenylalanine. The retained sequence is limited to the CDR3, 51 bases, with the frame set at the first base.